Included here is one TCR beta chain sequence, with context. Its antigen is currently unknown. The sample is drawn from a study of T-cell memory formation after mild COVID-19. Study at large: Among the donors, TCR clusters were largely specific to each donor.

Findings of the study overall: Some SARS-CoV-2-responding clones were already detected in memory before infection. CD4+ clones that contracted lay mainly in CM and EM; CD8+ ones lay in EMRA. Second-wave clones that peaked on day 37 lacked confirmed SARS-CoV-2 specificity.

Germline V CDR1 and CDR2: SEHNR, FQNEAQ (reference sequence). CDR3 size: 15 residues. Trimming removed 6 bases from V and 3 bases from J; junction bases left unmatched: 7. TCRdb independently ran MiXCR on the 5' RACE reads; one entry per CDR3 protein. Among a few hundred thousand distinct CDR3 sequences listed, roughly 15% were seen once. The receptor was derived from a man aged 18-30 years who had mild COVID-19 (a few samples of this study predate the infection). Cell type and time point are not known. The chain employs TRBV7-9 and TRBJ2-7; 11 bases are shared with TRBD2. The sequencing sample was made of PBMCs or a T cell subset sorted from them (not recorded which). The CDR3 loop reads CASSWGLAEIYEQYF. In DNA form, the CDR3 reads TGTGCCAGCAGTTGGGGACTAGCGGAGATCTACGAGCAGTACTTC. The full variable domain, rest sourced from reference TRBV7-9 and TRBJ2-7, is DTGVSQNPRHKITKRGQNVTFRCDPISEHNRLYWYRQTLGQGPEFLTYFQNEAQLEKSRLLSDRFSAERPKGSFSTLEIQRTEQGDSAMYLCASSWGLAEIYEQYFGPGTRLTVT.